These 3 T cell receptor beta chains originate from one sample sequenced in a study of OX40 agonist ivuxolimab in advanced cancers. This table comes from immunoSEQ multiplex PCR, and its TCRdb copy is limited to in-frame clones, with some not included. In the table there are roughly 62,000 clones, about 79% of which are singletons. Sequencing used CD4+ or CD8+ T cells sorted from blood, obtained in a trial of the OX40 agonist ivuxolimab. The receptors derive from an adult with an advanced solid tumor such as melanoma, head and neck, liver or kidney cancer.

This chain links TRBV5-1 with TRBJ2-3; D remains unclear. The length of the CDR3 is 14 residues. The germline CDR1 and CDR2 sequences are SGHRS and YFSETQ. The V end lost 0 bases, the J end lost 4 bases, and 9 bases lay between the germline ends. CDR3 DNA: TGCGCCAGCAGCTTGGAGCGCCCGGCAGATACGCAGTATTTT. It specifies CASSLERPADTQYF.

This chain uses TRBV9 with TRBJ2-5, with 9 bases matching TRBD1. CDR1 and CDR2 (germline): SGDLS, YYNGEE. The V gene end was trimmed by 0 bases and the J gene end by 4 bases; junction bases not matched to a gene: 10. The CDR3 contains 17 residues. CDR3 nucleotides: TGTGCCAGCAGCGTAGCTGGGAACAGGGGGCAGGGAGAGACCCAGTACTTC. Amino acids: CASSVAGNRGQGETQYF.

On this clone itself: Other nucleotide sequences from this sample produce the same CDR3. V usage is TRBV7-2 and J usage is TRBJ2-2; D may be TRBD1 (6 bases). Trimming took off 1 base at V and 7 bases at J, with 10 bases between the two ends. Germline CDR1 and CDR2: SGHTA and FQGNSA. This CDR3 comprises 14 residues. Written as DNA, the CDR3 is TGTGCCAGCAGCTTAGACAGGGCCGGCGGGGAGCTGTTTTTT. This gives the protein CASSLDRAGGELFF.